A selection of T cell receptor beta chains follows, all from one sample in a study of cytomegalovirus exposure and HLA in healthy donors. Clones were sequenced by immunoSEQ multiplex PCR, and TCRdb holds only the in-frame ones, with some missing. The sample has some 190,000 clones; approximately 88% are singletons. Sequences were obtained from PBMCs. These receptors all stem from a boy younger than 10 in good health and CMV-seronegative. Both conserved end residues are part of each CDR3. Each record gives: clone size, J gene, D gene, V gene, CDR3 DNA, CDR3 protein. A D gene is named only where the DNA matches it firmly. The size of a clone is reported for some rows only, either as once, few or many, or as a class for expanded clones.

clone size: .
J gene: TRBJ1-1
D gene: .
V gene: TRBV20-1
CDR3 DNA: TGCAGTGCCATTGTAGTTGAAGCTTTCTTT
CDR3 protein: CSAIVVEAFF

clone size: .
J gene: TRBJ2-1
D gene: .
V gene: TRBV29-1
CDR3 DNA: TGCAGCGTTGTCTTGCGGCTAGCGACCAATGAGCAGTTCTTC
CDR3 protein: CSVVLRLATNEQFF

clone size: .
J gene: TRBJ1-1
D gene: .
V gene: TRBV15
CDR3 DNA: TGTGCCACCGGGGTTAAGGCAGGGCAGGACACTGAAGCTTTCTTT
CDR3 protein: CATGVKAGQDTEAFF

clone size: .
J gene: TRBJ1-1
D gene: .
V gene: TRBV11-2
CDR3 DNA: TGTGCCAGCAGCTTAGTTAAATCGAACACTGAAGCTTTCTTT
CDR3 protein: CASSLVKSNTEAFF

clone size: .
J gene: TRBJ2-5
D gene: TRBD2
V gene: TRBV18
CDR3 DNA: TGTGCCAGCTCACCACGAGCGGGAGAGCAAGAGACCCAGTACTTC
CDR3 protein: CASSPRAGEQETQYF

clone size: .
J gene: TRBJ1-2
D gene: TRBD1
V gene: TRBV2
CDR3 DNA: TGTGCCAGCAGAAGACAGGGGGTGGGCTACACCTTC
CDR3 protein: CASRRQGVGYTF

clone size: .
J gene: TRBJ2-1
D gene: TRBD1
V gene: TRBV6-1
CDR3 DNA: TGTGCCAGCAGTGTGTCCGGGACAGGTAATAATGAGCAGTTCTTC
CDR3 protein: CASSVSGTGNNEQFF

clone size: few
J gene: TRBJ2-3
D gene: TRBD2
V gene: TRBV7-2
CDR3 DNA: TGTGCCAGCAGCTCCGCGGGAGGCCCTGGGGATACGCAGTATTTT
CDR3 protein: CASSSAGGPGDTQYF

clone size: .
J gene: TRBJ1-1
D gene: .
V gene: TRBV5-6
CDR3 DNA: TGTGCCAGCAGCTGGGACACAAACACTGAAGCTTTCTTT
CDR3 protein: CASSWDTNTEAFF

clone size: .
J gene: TRBJ2-7
D gene: TRBD2
V gene: TRBV29-1
CDR3 DNA: TGCAGCGTTAGGGGACTATCCTACGAGCAGTACTTC
CDR3 protein: CSVRGLSYEQYF

clone size: .
J gene: TRBJ1-3
D gene: .
V gene: TRBV2
CDR3 DNA: TGTGCCAGCAGTCAGGAGGCAGTCTCTGGAAACACCATATATTTT
CDR3 protein: CASSQEAVSGNTIYF

clone size: .
J gene: TRBJ2-3
D gene: .
V gene: TRBV21-1
CDR3 DNA: TGTGCCAGCAGCGGAACTAGCGGTTGCACAGATACGCAGTATTTT
CDR3 protein: CASSGTSGCTDTQYF

clone size: .
J gene: TRBJ2-1
D gene: TRBD2
V gene: TRBV7-2
CDR3 DNA: TGTGCCAGCAGCCCCCGGGGGGGCTTAGAGAATGAGCAGTTCTTC
CDR3 protein: CASSPRGGLENEQFF

clone size: few
J gene: TRBJ2-3
D gene: TRBD2
V gene: TRBV5-8
CDR3 DNA: TGTGCCAGCAGCTTTATGTCGGGAGGGCCACCAGATACGCAGTATTTT
CDR3 protein: CASSFMSGGPPDTQYF

clone size: .
J gene: TRBJ2-5
D gene: TRBD2
V gene: TRBV6-5
CDR3 DNA: TGTGCCAGCAGAATTAGCGGGAATGGAGAGACCCAGTACTTC
CDR3 protein: CASRISGNGETQYF

clone size: .
J gene: TRBJ1-5
D gene: TRBD1
V gene: TRBV5-6
CDR3 DNA: TGTGCCAGCAGCTTATTATCCGGGACAGGGTATGAAAGTCAGCCCCAGCATTTT
CDR3 protein: CASSLLSGTGYESQPQHF

clone size: once
J gene: TRBJ2-7
D gene: TRBD2
V gene: TRBV5-1
CDR3 DNA: TGCGCCAGCAGCGCAAGACTAGCGGGAGGGCTTACACCGAGATACTACGAGCAGTACTTC
CDR3 protein: CASSARLAGGLTPRYYEQYF

clone size: .
J gene: TRBJ1-3
D gene: .
V gene: TRBV2
CDR3 DNA: TGTGCCAGACAAGGGGCTTCCTCTGGAAACACCATATATTTT
CDR3 protein: CARQGASSGNTIYF

clone size: few
J gene: TRBJ1-2
D gene: TRBD1
V gene: TRBV25-1
CDR3 DNA: TGTGCCAGCAGTCTTCAGGGGGCTCACGGCTACACCTTC
CDR3 protein: CASSLQGAHGYTF

clone size: .
J gene: TRBJ2-2
D gene: .
V gene: TRBV7-3
CDR3 DNA: TGTGCCAGCAGCTTCGACGGGTACACCGGGGAGCTGTTTTTT
CDR3 protein: CASSFDGYTGELFF

clone size: few
J gene: TRBJ1-5
D gene: TRBD1
V gene: TRBV18
CDR3 DNA: TGTGCCAGCTCACCCGGACAGGGCAACAATCAGCCCCAGCATTTT
CDR3 protein: CASSPGQGNNQPQHF

clone size: .
J gene: TRBJ2-7
D gene: TRBD2
V gene: TRBV5-4
CDR3 DNA: TGTGCCAGCAGCCCCTCCCTAGCGGGATCCTACGAGCAGTACTTC
CDR3 protein: CASSPSLAGSYEQYF

clone size: .
J gene: TRBJ1-6
D gene: .
V gene: TRBV6-5
CDR3 DNA: TGTGCCAGCAGTTACCCCCCTCAGGGGCAAGATTCACCCCTCCACTTT
CDR3 protein: CASSYPPQGQDSPLHF

clone size: few
J gene: TRBJ2-1
D gene: TRBD2
V gene: TRBV27
CDR3 DNA: TGTGCCAGCAGTTTATACCTCAATAGCGGGAGAGACAATGAGCAGTTCTTC
CDR3 protein: CASSLYLNSGRDNEQFF

clone size: .
J gene: TRBJ2-7
D gene: TRBD1
V gene: TRBV30
CDR3 DNA: TGTGCCTGGTCCGGGGACAGGGCCTACGAGCAGTACTTC
CDR3 protein: CAWSGDRAYEQYF

clone size: .
J gene: TRBJ1-1
D gene: TRBD1
V gene: TRBV5-1
CDR3 DNA: TGCGCCAGCAGCTTCGGACAGGTGGGAACTGAAGCTTTCTTT
CDR3 protein: CASSFGQVGTEAFF

clone size: few
J gene: TRBJ1-1
D gene: TRBD1
V gene: TRBV29-1
CDR3 DNA: TGCAGCGTGGCAAGACAGGGACCCACTGAAGCTTTCTTT
CDR3 protein: CSVARQGPTEAFF

clone size: few
J gene: TRBJ1-2
D gene: TRBD1
V gene: TRBV18
CDR3 DNA: TGTGCCAGCTCATCCGAGACAGGGTTAGGATATGGCTACACCTTC
CDR3 protein: CASSSETGLGYGYTF

clone size: .
J gene: TRBJ1-5
D gene: .
V gene: TRBV6-1
CDR3 DNA: TGTGCCAGCAGTGAAGCGGGGGGTAGCAATCAGCCCCAGCATTTT
CDR3 protein: CASSEAGGSNQPQHF

clone size: .
J gene: TRBJ1-1
D gene: TRBD1
V gene: TRBV7-9
CDR3 DNA: TGTGCCAGCAGCTTAGGGGACAGGGTGACTGAAGCTTTCTTT
CDR3 protein: CASSLGDRVTEAFF

clone size: .
J gene: TRBJ1-2
D gene: TRBD1
V gene: TRBV6-5
CDR3 DNA: TGTGCCAGCAGAACACAGGGGCTTTATGGCTACACCTTC
CDR3 protein: CASRTQGLYGYTF

clone size: .
J gene: TRBJ1-2
D gene: TRBD1
V gene: TRBV7-9
CDR3 DNA: TGTGCCAGCAGCTTGGAAGGACAGGGTGCGGGCTACACCTTC
CDR3 protein: CASSLEGQGAGYTF